This T cell receptor (beta chain) was identified in a study of T cells in Graves' hyperthyroidism and ophthalmopathy. This clonotype was counted at least ten times. Authors of the study amplified TCR beta CDR3 regions from RNA transcripts. Researchers ran a first-round RT-PCR on the TCR CDR3 using the HTBI primer set. TCRdb used MiXCR to reprocess the multiplex PCR reads, holding one entry per CDR3 protein. The data contain about 300,000 distinct CDR3 sequences, around 20% of them seen just once; the ten biggest clones take up just under 40%. V lost 3 bases and J lost 7, with 10 bases in between. The CDR3 extends over 13 amino acids. Germline values: CDR1 SNHLY, CDR2 FYNNEI.

Specimen: blood. This receptor was taken from a man aged 45-60 years with Graves' ophthalmopathy. This chain connects TRBV2 to TRBJ1-5; D gene unclear. The CDR3 sequence: CASSDREEQPQHF. In DNA, the CDR3 is TGTGCCAGCAGTGACCGGGAGGAGCAGCCCCAGCATTTT.